The text below deals with one T cell receptor beta chain. Its antigen is unknown. PCR primers comprised 60 Vbeta and 13 Jbeta primers. Using immunoSEQ multiplex PCR, the repertoire was profiled, and TCRdb retains in-frame clones only, with some absent. The sample holds about 190,000 clones, approximately 88% seen once. The source of the sample is a study of cytomegalovirus exposure and HLA in healthy donors. General observations from the study: An observed cluster of highly shared sequence variants was recorded as a likely sequencing artifact. It was in a later analysis that TCR association rates were seen to vary by HLA locus, highest for DRB1 and lowest for HLA-C.

The CDR3 is 16 amino acids. V lost 8 bases to trimming and J lost 5 bases; unmatched junction nucleotides: 16. CDR1 is LNHDA, CDR2 SQIVND, per germline (reference sequence). This clonotype was sampled from a boy under 10 years old in good health and CMV-seronegative. The chain employs TRBV19 and TRBJ2-5; the match to TRBD1 covers 8 bases. The sample was PBMCs. The CDR3 region has the DNA TGTGCCAGTTCGTCCGGGACAGGCCTTCGAGGGGAGACCCAGTACTTC. This codes for CASSSGTGLRGETQYF.